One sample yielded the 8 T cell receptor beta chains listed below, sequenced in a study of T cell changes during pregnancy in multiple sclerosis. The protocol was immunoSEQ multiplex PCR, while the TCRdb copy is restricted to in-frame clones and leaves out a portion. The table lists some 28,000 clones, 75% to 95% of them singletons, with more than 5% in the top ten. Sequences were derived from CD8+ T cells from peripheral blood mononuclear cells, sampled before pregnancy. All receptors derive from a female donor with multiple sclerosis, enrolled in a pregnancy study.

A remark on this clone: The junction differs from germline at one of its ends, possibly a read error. CDR3 bases: TGCAGCGTTCTGACTAGCGGTAACACCGGGGGGCTGTTTTTT. Translation gives CSVLTSGNTGGLFF. V and J are TRBV29-1 and TRBJ2-2, with 9 bases aligning to TRBD2. CDR1 and CDR2 (germline): SQVTM, ANQGSEA. The CDR3 runs to 14 residues.

The CDR3 is CASSQVQGSYNEQFF. Written as DNA, the CDR3 is TGCGCCAGCAGCCAAGTTCAGGGATCCTACAATGAGCAGTTCTTC. The rearrangement joins TRBV4-1 to TRBJ2-1, with TRBD1 as a possible D gene (5 bases). Germline CDR1 MGHRA, CDR2 YSYEKL. The V end lost 1 base, the J end lost 1 base, and 8 bases lay between the germline ends. The CDR3 is made up of 15 amino acids.

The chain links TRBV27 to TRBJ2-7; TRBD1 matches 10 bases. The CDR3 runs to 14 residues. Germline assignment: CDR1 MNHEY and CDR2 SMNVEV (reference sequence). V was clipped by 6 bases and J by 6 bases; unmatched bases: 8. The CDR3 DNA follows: TGTGCCAGCAGCCTCGGGACAGGGGCCTCCGAGCAGTACTTC. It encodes CASSLGTGASEQYF.

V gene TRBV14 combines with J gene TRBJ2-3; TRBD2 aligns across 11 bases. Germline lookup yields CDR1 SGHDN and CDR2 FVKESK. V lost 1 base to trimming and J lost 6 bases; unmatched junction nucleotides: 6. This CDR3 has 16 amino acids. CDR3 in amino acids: CASSQVIAGGPDTQYF. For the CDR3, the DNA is TGTGCCAGCAGCCAAGTCATAGCGGGAGGGCCGGATACGCAGTATTTT.

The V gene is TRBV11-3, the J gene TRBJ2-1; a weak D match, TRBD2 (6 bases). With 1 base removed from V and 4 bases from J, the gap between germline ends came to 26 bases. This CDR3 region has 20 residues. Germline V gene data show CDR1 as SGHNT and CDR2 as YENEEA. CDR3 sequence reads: CASSLAKITPRLGEYNEQFF. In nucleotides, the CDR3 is TGTGCCAGCAGCTTAGCTAAGATTACCCCAAGACTAGGTGAATACAATGAGCAGTTCTTC.

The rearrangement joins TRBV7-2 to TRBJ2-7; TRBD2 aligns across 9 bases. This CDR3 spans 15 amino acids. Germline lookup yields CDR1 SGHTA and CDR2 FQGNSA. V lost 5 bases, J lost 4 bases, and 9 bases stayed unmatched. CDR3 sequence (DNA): TGTGCCAGCAGCATATATAGCGGGAGTAGGTACGAGCAGTACTTC. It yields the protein CASSIYSGSRYEQYF.

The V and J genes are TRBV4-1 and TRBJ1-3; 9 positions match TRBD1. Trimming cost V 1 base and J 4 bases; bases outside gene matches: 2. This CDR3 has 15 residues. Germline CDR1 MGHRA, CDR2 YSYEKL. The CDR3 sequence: CASSQGTGAGNTIYF. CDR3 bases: TGCGCCAGCAGCCAAGGGACAGGGGCAGGAAACACCATATATTTT.

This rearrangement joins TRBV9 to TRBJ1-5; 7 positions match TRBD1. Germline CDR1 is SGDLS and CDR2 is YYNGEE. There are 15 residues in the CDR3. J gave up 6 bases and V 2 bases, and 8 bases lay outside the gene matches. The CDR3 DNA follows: TGTGCCAGCAGCGTGGCTGGGGACAGTAGTCAGCCCCAGCATTTT. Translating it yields CASSVAGDSSQPQHF.